This T cell receptor beta chain was retrieved from a study of long-term antiretroviral therapy in people with HIV. This clone was seen a few times. The germline gives CDR1 LNHDA, CDR2 SQIVND (reference sequence). The CDR3 length is 15 residues. V lost 4 bases, J lost 12 bases, and 19 bases lay in between. A v3.0 immunoSEQ assay was performed at survey level. Clones were read by immunoSEQ multiplex PCR, and TCRdb kept only the in-frame ones, dropping some. The data contain about 19,000 clones, around 85% of them seen just once; the ten biggest clones take up roughly 8%. At least one PBMC sample before ART and at least two after were required. Every HIV-positive participant received treatment in the United States. The content of samples before DNA extraction was about 0.9-11 million cryopreserved PBMC.

This TCR was recovered from a man aged 18 to 30 with HIV. V gene TRBV19 combines with J gene TRBJ1-6; no definite D call. The sample consisted of unsorted PBMCs, taken 0.9 years after starting antiretroviral therapy. CDR3 in amino acids: CASSTLPGIIQPLHF. CDR3 sequence (DNA): TGTGCCAGTAGTACACTACCGGGAATAATCCAACCCCTCCACTTT.